The rows below give T cell receptor beta chains drawn from one sample of a study of blood T cell repertoires in COVID-19. Repertoires were generated with immunoSEQ multiplex PCR, while TCRdb's copy carries only in-frame clones and drops some. The sample yields 200,000 to 300,000 clones, around 80% seen once. Sequencing input: peripheral blood. All receptors derive from a man aged 55 to 70 with acute or convalescent COVID-19. Each CDR3 is given with its conserved first and last residue. The D gene is left open where the match is weak. The size field is filled for only some rows; it gives once, few, many or a size class.

J | D | size | V | DNA | CDR3
TRBJ2-6 | TRBD1 | . | TRBV7-3 | TGTGCCAGCAGCTCAAAACAGGGGGCTGGGGCCAACGTCCTGACTTTC | CASSSKQGAGANVLTF
TRBJ2-7 | TRBD1 | . | TRBV10-3 | TGTGCCATCAGTGAGCGGCCGGACAGGTCCTACGAGCAGTACTTC | CAISERPDRSYEQYF
TRBJ2-2 | . | few | TRBV10-3 | TGTGCCATCAGTGAGTCTCAGGCAAACACCGGGGAGCTGTTTTTT | CAISESQANTGELFF
TRBJ2-4 | TRBD2 | . | TRBV5-6 | TGTGCCAGCAGCCGAGCGGGAGTGGAAAACATTCAGTACTTC | CASSRAGVENIQYF
TRBJ1-1 | . | . | TRBV5-1 | TGCGCCAGCAGCTTGTCAGGACACATGAACACTGAAGCTTTCTTT | CASSLSGHMNTEAFF
TRBJ1-5 | . | . | TRBV9 | TGTGCCAGCAGCCCGGGGAGCAATCAGCCCCAGCATTTT | CASSPGSNQPQHF
TRBJ1-2 | . | few | TRBV10-3 | TGTGCCATCACCGGACAGCAGTATGGCTACACCTTC | CAITGQQYGYTF
TRBJ2-1 | TRBD2 | . | TRBV2 | TGTGCCAGCAGTAACCTTGCGGGAGTAGGTTATAATGAGCAGTTCTTC | CASSNLAGVGYNEQFF
TRBJ2-1 | . | . | TRBV29-1 | TGCAGCGGCGGGACTTCAGGGTTAAATGAGCAGTTCTTC | CSGGTSGLNEQFF
TRBJ1-5 | TRBD1 | . | TRBV6-5 | TGTGCCAGCAGTTACGACAGGGGGCTCGGGCAGCCCCAGCATTTT | CASSYDRGLGQPQHF
TRBJ1-1 | . | . | TRBV25-1 | TGTGCCAGCAGTGGACAGTGGGGAGCTTTCTTT | CASSGQWGAFF
TRBJ2-1 | . | . | TRBV28 | TGTGCCAGCAGCCTGACTAGCTCCTACAATGAGCAGTTCTTC | CASSLTSSYNEQFF
TRBJ2-1 | TRBD1 | . | TRBV27 | TGTGCCAGCAATAACGCAGGGGGCCCTGAGAATGAGCAGTTCTTC | CASNNAGGPENEQFF
TRBJ2-3 | . | . | TRBV18 | TGTGCCAGCTCACCACCGGAGCGGAGCACAGATACGCAGTATTTT | CASSPPERSTDTQYF
TRBJ2-1 | TRBD1 | . | TRBV9 | TGTGCCAGCAGCGTAGCCGGGACAGGGAAGGGCGGCTCATTCAATGAGCAGTTCTTC | CASSVAGTGKGGSFNEQFF
TRBJ2-3 | TRBD2 | . | TRBV9 | TGTGCCAGCAGCGACGGGACTAGCGGGATCACTAGCACAGATACGCAGTATTTT | CASSDGTSGITSTDTQYF
TRBJ2-3 | . | . | TRBV11-3 | TGTGCCAGCAGCCTAGCGGGGACAGGAGGTACGCAGTATTTT | CASSLAGTGGTQYF
TRBJ2-1 | TRBD2 | . | TRBV6-6 | TGTGCCAGCAGATTAGCGGGGGGGCCGGGAAATGAGCAGTTCTTC | CASRLAGGPGNEQFF
TRBJ1-5 | TRBD1 | few | TRBV25-1 | TGTGCCAGCAGTGAGGCAGGGGGCGGCAATCAGCCCCAGCATTTT | CASSEAGGGNQPQHF
TRBJ2-3 | . | . | TRBV11-3 | TGTGCCAGCAGCTTGGACTACCCCAAGGGTACGCAGTATTTT | CASSLDYPKGTQYF
TRBJ2-5 | TRBD2 | once | TRBV27 | TGTGCCAGCACCCGGCGAGCGGGAGTAATTCAAGAGACCCAGTACTTC | CASTRRAGVIQETQYF
TRBJ2-3 | TRBD2 | . | TRBV6-2/TRBV6-3 | TGTGCCAGCAGCCGTCCGACTAGCGGGGGGCCGAATACGCAGTATTTT | CASSRPTSGGPNTQYF
TRBJ1-5 | TRBD1 | . | TRBV19 | TGTGCCAGTAGTTCCCGGGACAGGGTTGGTCAGCCCCAGCATTTT | CASSSRDRVGQPQHF
TRBJ1-5 | TRBD1 | . | TRBV18 | TGTGCCAGCTCACTTGGGACAGGGATCATGGATCAGCCCCAGCATTTT | CASSLGTGIMDQPQHF
TRBJ2-2 | . | . | TRBV11-3 | TGTGCCAGCAGCTTAGTAACTGCCGGGGAGCTGTTTTTT | CASSLVTAGELFF
TRBJ2-7 | . | . | TRBV3-1/TRBV3-2 | TGTGCCAGCAGCCAAGTGGACAGATACGAGCAGTACTTC | CASSQVDRYEQYF
TRBJ2-6 | . | . | TRBV5-1 | TGCGCCAGCAGCTACCTACAGGGAGCTGGGGCCAACGTCCTGACTTTC | CASSYLQGAGANVLTF
TRBJ1-5 | TRBD1 | many | TRBV2 | TGTGCCAGCAGCCGGGAGAGGGGGCGCCCCCAGCCCCAGCATTTT | CASSRERGRPQPQHF
TRBJ1-4 | . | . | TRBV3-1/TRBV3-2 | TGTGCCAGCAGCCAAGATTTTGGAGGATCCGTGCCGTTTTTT | CASSQDFGGSVPFF
TRBJ2-1 | . | . | TRBV29-1 | TGCAGCGTTGAAGGAGGGTTGTACAATGAGCAGTTCTTC | CSVEGGLYNEQFF